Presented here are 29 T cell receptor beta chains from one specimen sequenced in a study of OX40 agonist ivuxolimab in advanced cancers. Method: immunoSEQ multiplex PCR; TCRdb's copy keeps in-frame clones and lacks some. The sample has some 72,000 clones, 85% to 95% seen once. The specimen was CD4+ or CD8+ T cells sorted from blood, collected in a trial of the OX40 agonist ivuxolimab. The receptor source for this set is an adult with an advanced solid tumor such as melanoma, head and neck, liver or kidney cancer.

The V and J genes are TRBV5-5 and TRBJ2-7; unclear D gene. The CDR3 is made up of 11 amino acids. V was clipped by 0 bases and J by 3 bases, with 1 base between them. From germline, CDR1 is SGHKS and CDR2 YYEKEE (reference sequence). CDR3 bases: TGTGCCAGCAGCTTGGGCTACGAGCAGTACTTC. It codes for CASSLGYEQYF.

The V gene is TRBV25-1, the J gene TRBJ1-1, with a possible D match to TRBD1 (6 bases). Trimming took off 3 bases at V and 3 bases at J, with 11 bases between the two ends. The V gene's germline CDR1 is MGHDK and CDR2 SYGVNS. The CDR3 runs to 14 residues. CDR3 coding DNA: TGTGCCAGCAGTGACCCAGGGGAGGACACTGAAGCTTTCTTT. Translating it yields CASSDPGEDTEAFF.

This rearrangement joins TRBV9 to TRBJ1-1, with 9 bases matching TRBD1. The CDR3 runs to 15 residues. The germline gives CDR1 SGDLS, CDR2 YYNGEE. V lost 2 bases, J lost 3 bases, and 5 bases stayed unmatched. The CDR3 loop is CASSVSGQGYTEAFF. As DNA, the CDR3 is TGTGCCAGCAGCGTCAGTGGACAGGGGTACACTGAAGCTTTCTTT.

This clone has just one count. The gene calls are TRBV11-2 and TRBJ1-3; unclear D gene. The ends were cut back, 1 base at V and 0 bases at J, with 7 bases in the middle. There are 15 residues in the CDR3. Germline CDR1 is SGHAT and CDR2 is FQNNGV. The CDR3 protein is CASSLAGNSGNTIYF. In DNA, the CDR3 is TGTGCCAGCAGCTTAGCGGGGAACTCTGGAAACACCATATATTTT. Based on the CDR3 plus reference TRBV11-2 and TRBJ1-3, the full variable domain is EAGVAQSPRYKIIEKRQSVAFWCNPISGHATLYWYQQILGQGPKLLIQFQNNGVVDDSQLPKDRFSAERLKGVDSTLKIQPAKLEDSAVYLCASSLAGNSGNTIYFGEGSWLTVV.

Here the CDR3 reads CASSHYPLDREGYEQYF. In DNA form, the CDR3 reads TGTGCCAGCAGCCACTACCCCCTGGACAGGGAAGGGTACGAGCAGTACTTC. The chain is built from TRBV13 and TRBJ2-7, with TRBD1 matching over 8 bases. Germline assignment: CDR1 PRHDT and CDR2 FYEKMQ (reference sequence). The CDR3 is 17 residues long. The J segment lost 4 bases and the V segment lost 5 bases, leaving 16 bases of the junction unmatched.

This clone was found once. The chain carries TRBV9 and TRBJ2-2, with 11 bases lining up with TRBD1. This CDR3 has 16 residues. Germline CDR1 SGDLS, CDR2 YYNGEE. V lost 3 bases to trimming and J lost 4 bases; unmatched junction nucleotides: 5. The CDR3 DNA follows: TGTGCCAGCAGCGAGCCGGGACAGGGGGGCACCGGGGAGCTGTTTTTT. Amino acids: CASSEPGQGGTGELFF.

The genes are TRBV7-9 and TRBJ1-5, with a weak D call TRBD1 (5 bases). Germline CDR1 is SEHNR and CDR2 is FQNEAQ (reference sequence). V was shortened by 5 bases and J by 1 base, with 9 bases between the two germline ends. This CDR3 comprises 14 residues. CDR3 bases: TGTGCCAGCAGCCCCCCAGGGAGCAATCAGCCCCAGCATTTT. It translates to CASSPPGSNQPQHF. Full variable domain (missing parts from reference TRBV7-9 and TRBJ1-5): DTGVSQNPRHKITKRGQNVTFRCDPISEHNRLYWYRQTLGQGPEFLTYFQNEAQLEKSRLLSDRFSAERPKGSFSTLEIQRTEQGDSAMYLCASSPPGSNQPQHFGDGTRLSIL.

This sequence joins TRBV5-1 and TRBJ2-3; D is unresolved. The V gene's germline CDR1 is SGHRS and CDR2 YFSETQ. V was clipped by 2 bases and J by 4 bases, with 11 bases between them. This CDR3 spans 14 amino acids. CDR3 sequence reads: CASSLWGGADTQYF. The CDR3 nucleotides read TGCGCCAGCAGCTTATGGGGTGGTGCAGATACGCAGTATTTT.

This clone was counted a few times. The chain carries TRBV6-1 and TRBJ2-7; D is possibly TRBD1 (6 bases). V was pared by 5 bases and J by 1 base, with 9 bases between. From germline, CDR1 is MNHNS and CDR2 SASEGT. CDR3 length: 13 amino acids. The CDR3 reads CASSRTESYEQYF. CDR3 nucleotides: TGTGCCAGCAGTCGGACAGAATCCTACGAGCAGTACTTC.

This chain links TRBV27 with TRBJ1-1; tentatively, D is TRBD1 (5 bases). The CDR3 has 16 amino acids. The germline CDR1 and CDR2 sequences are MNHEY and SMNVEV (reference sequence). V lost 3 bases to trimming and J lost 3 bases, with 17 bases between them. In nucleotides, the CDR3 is TGTGCCAGCAGTTTGTCGGGGACCCCGGGGCACACTGAAGCTTTCTTT. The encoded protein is CASSLSGTPGHTEAFF.

CDR3: CASSSPGQGYEKLFF. The DNA for the CDR3 is TGCGCCAGCAGCTCTCCGGGACAGGGTTATGAAAAACTGTTTTTT. This chain uses TRBV5-1 with TRBJ1-4; TRBD1 agrees at 9 bases. V lost 3 bases, J lost 6 bases, and 6 bases stayed unmatched. This CDR3 region has 15 residues. Germline V gives CDR1 SGHRS, CDR2 YFSETQ.

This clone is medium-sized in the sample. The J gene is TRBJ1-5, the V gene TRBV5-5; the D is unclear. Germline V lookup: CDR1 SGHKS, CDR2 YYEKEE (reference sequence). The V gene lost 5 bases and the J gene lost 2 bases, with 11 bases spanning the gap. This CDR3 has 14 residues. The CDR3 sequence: CASRNGVGNQPQHF. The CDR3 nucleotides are TGTGCCAGCAGAAATGGGGTCGGCAATCAGCCCCAGCATTTT. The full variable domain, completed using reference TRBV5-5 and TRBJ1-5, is DAGVTQSPTHLIKTRGQQVTLRCSPISGHKSVSWYQQVLGQGPQFIFQYYEKEERGRGNFPDRFSARQFPNYSSELNVNALLLGDSALYLCASRNGVGNQPQHFGDGTRLSIL.

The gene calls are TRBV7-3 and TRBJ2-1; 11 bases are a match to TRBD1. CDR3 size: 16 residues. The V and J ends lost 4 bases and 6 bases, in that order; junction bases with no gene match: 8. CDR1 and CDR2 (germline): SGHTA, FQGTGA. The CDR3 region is CASSSKPGQGVNEQFF. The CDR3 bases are TGTGCCAGCAGCTCTAAACCGGGACAGGGGGTCAATGAGCAGTTCTTC.

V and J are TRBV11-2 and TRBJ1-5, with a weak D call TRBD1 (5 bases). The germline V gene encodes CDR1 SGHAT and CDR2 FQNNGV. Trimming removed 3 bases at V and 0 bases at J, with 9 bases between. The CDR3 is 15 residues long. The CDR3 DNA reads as TGTGCCAGCAGCTTTGGGACGGCTAGCAATCAGCCCCAGCATTTT. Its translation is CASSFGTASNQPQHF.

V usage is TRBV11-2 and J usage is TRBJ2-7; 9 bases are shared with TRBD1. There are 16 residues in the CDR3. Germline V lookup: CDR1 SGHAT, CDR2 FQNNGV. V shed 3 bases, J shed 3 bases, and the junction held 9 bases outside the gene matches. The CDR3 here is CASSFTGTGRGYEQYF. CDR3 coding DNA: TGTGCCAGCAGCTTCACCGGGACAGGGAGGGGCTACGAGCAGTACTTC.

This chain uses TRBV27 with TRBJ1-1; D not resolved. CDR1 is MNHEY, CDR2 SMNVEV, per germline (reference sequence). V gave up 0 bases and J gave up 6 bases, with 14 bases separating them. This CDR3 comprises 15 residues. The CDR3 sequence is CASSLSVGLHAEAFF. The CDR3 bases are TGTGCCAGCAGTTTATCGGTGGGGTTGCACGCTGAAGCTTTCTTT.

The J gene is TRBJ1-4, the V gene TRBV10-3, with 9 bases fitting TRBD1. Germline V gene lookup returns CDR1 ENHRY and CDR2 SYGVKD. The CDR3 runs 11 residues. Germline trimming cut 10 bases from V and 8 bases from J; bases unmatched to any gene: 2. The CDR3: CATGQGEKLFF. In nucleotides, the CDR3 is TGTGCCACGGGACAGGGCGAAAAACTGTTTTTT.

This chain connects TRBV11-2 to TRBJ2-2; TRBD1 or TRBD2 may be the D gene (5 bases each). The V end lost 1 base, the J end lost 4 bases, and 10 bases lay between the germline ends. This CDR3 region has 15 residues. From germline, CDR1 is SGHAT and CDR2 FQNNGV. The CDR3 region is CASSLGWGSTGELFF. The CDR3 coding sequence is TGTGCCAGCAGCTTAGGTTGGGGGAGCACCGGGGAGCTGTTTTTT.

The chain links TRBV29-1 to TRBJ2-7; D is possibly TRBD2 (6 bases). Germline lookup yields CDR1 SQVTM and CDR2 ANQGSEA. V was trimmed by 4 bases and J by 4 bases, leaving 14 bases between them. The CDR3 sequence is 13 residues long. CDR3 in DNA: TGCAGCGTTGCGGAGGGCAGGGCTTACGAGCAGTACTTC. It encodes CSVAEGRAYEQYF.

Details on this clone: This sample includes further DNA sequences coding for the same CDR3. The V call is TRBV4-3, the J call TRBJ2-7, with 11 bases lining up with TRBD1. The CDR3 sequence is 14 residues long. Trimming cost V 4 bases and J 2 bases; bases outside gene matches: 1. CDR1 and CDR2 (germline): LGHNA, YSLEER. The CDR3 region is CASSPGQGAYEQYF. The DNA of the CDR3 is TGCGCCAGCAGCCCGGGACAGGGGGCCTACGAGCAGTACTTC.

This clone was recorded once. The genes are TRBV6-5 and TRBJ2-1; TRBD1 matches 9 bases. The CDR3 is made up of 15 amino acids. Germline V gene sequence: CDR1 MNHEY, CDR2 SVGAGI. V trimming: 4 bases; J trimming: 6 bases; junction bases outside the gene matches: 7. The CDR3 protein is CASSSSGTGTNEQFF. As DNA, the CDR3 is TGTGCCAGCAGTTCATCCGGGACAGGGACCAATGAGCAGTTCTTC.

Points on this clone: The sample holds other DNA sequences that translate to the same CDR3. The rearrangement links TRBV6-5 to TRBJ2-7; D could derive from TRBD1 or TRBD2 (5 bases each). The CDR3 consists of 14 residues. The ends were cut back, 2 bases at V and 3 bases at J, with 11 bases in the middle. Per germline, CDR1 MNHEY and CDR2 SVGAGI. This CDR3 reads CASSYGGDGYEQYF. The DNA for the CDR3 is TGTGCCAGCAGTTACGGGGGAGACGGCTACGAGCAGTACTTC.

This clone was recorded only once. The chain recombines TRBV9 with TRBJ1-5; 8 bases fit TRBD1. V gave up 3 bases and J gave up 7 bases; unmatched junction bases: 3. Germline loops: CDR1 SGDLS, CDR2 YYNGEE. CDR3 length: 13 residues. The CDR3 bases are TGTGCCAGCAGCGCAGGGGGCAGGCAGCCCCAGCATTTT. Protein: CASSAGGRQPQHF.

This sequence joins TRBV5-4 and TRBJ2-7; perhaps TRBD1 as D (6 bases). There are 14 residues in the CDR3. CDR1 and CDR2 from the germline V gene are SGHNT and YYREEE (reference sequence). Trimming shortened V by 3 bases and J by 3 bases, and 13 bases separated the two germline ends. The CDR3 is CASSSTGLDYEQYF. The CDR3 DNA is TGTGCCAGCAGCTCCACAGGGTTAGACTACGAGCAGTACTTC.

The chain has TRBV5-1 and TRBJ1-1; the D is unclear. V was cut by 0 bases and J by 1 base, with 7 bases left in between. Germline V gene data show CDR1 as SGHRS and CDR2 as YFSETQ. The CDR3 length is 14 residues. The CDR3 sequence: CASSLAPQNTEAFF. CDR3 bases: TGCGCCAGCAGCTTGGCTCCCCAGAACACTGAAGCTTTCTTT.

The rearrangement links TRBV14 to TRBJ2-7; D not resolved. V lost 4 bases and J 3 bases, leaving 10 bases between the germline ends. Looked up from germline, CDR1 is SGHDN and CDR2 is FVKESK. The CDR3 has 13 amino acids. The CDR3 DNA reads TGTGCCAGCAGCCTCGTCGGCTACTACGAGCAGTACTTC. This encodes CASSLVGYYEQYF.

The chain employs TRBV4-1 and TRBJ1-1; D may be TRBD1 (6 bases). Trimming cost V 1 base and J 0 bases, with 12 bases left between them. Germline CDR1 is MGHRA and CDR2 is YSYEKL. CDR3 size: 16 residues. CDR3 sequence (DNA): TGCGCCAGCAGCCAAGTCGAAGGGGGTATGAACACTGAAGCTTTCTTT. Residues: CASSQVEGGMNTEAFF.

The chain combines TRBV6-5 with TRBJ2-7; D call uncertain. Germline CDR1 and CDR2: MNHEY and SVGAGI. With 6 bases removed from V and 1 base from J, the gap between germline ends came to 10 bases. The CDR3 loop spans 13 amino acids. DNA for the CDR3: TGTGCCAGCAGCTGGGGTTATTCCTACGAGCAGTACTTC. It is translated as CASSWGYSYEQYF.

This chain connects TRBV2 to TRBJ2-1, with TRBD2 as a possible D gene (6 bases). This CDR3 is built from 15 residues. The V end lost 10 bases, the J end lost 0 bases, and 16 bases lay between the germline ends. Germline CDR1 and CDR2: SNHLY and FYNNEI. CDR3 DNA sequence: TGTGCCACCGCCGTAGCGGACCCCTCCTACAATGAGCAGTTCTTC. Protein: CATAVADPSYNEQFF.